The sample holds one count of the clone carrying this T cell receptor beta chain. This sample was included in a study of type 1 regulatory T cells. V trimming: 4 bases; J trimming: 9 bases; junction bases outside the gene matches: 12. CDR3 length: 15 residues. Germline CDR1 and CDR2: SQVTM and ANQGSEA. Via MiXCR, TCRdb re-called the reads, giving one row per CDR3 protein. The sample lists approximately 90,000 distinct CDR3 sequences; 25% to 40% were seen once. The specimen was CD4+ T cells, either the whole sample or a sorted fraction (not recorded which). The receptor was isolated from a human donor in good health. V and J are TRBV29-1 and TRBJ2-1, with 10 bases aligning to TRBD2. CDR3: CSVGGWSGREVEQFF. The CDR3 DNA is TGCAGCGTTGGGGGTTGGAGCGGGAGGGAGGTTGAGCAGTTCTTC.